The sequence of this TCR beta chain was determined in a study of chemoradiotherapy in HPV16-positive cancers. Findings and limits, study-wide: The functional HPV-specific definition rests on just a couple of HPV16-positive patients. Non-HPV-specific T cells did not expand in tumors during treatment, whereas candidate HPV-specific clones and E7-related motifs did.

On this clone itself: Antigen: not known.

V was trimmed by 6 bases and J by 1 base, leaving 16 bases between them. The germline V gene has CDR1 MGHDK and CDR2 SYGVNS. This CDR3 is built from 15 residues. TCRdb's copy holds only in-frame clones and misses some; the assay was immunoSEQ multiplex PCR. This table holds over 10,000 clones, around three fifths found once. Samples were taken several times over chemoradiotherapy. This material was collected from a patient who underwent chemoradiotherapy. The TCR originated in a human donor with HPV-associated anogenital cancer. The chain links TRBV25-1 to TRBJ2-7; either TRBD1 or TRBD2 may fit D (5 bases each). CDR3 protein: CASSKVGGGSYEQYF. CDR3 sequence (DNA): TGTGCCAGCAGCAAAGTTGGGGGTGGGTCCTACGAGCAGTACTTC.